This is a list of T cell receptor beta chains from one sample in a study of Graves' ophthalmopathy and Graves' hyperthyroidism. TCRdb redid the calling of the multiplex PCR reads with MiXCR, one entry per CDR3 protein. This table holds a few hundred thousand distinct CDR3 sequences, roughly 17% found once. The sample was peripheral blood. Every receptor here comes from an adult woman with stable Graves' hyperthyroidism. Each CDR3 is given with its conserved first and last residue. The order of the fields is D gene, clone size, J gene, V gene, CDR3 DNA, CDR3 protein. D genes are given only for firm matches. The listing skips clone size in some rows; elsewhere it reads once, few, many or a size class.

d_call: .
clone_size: many
j_call: TRBJ1-1
v_call: TRBV15
cdr3_nt: TGTGCCACCAGCAGAGATTTGGGTTTTTGGGGGCTTGGGACTGAAGCTTTCTTT
cdr3_aa: CATSRDLGFWGLGTEAFF

d_call: TRBD1
clone_size: many
j_call: TRBJ1-2
v_call: TRBV28
cdr3_nt: TGTGCCAGCAGCCCTCGGACAGGTATTATGAACTATGGCTACACCTTC
cdr3_aa: CASSPRTGIMNYGYTF

d_call: .
clone_size: many
j_call: TRBJ2-2
v_call: TRBV2
cdr3_nt: TGTGCCAGCAGTGCGGAGGGGTACATTGCCGGGGAGCTGTTTTTT
cdr3_aa: CASSAEGYIAGELFF

d_call: TRBD1
clone_size: .
j_call: TRBJ2-7
v_call: TRBV20-1
cdr3_nt: TGCAGTGCTATCCGAGACAGGGGAGGTAACGAGCAGTACTTC
cdr3_aa: CSAIRDRGGNEQYF

d_call: .
clone_size: many
j_call: TRBJ2-5
v_call: TRBV20-1
cdr3_nt: TGCAGTGCTAGAATAGGGGAGTCACAAGAGACCCAGTACTTC
cdr3_aa: CSARIGESQETQYF

d_call: TRBD2
clone_size: many
j_call: TRBJ2-5
v_call: TRBV7-2
cdr3_nt: TGTGCCAGCAGCGGCGGGGGAACCCAGTACTTC
cdr3_aa: CASSGGGTQYF

d_call: TRBD2
clone_size: many
j_call: TRBJ2-2
v_call: TRBV20-1
cdr3_nt: TGCAGTGCAGGGACTAGCGGGAGTTGGTACACCGGGGAGCTGTTTTTT
cdr3_aa: CSAGTSGSWYTGELFF

d_call: .
clone_size: .
j_call: TRBJ2-2
v_call: TRBV4-2
cdr3_nt: TGTGCCAGCAGCCAAGTAACTAGCTGGAACACCGGGGAGCTGTTTTTT
cdr3_aa: CASSQVTSWNTGELFF

d_call: TRBD1
clone_size: many
j_call: TRBJ1-5
v_call: TRBV12-3/TRBV12-4
cdr3_nt: TGTGCCAGCAGTGACCGTGGAGGGACAGGGTATCAGCCCCAGCATTTT
cdr3_aa: CASSDRGGTGYQPQHF

d_call: TRBD2
clone_size: many
j_call: TRBJ2-5
v_call: TRBV4-3
cdr3_nt: TGCGCCAGCAGCAAGGGTAGCGGGAGGGCTCAAGAGACCCAGTACTTC
cdr3_aa: CASSKGSGRAQETQYF

d_call: TRBD1
clone_size: many
j_call: TRBJ2-7
v_call: TRBV27
cdr3_nt: TGTGCCAGCAGTACGGGACAGGTTGGGTACGAGCAGTACTTC
cdr3_aa: CASSTGQVGYEQYF

d_call: .
clone_size: many
j_call: TRBJ1-1
v_call: TRBV20-1
cdr3_nt: TGCAGTGCTAGTGCTGGTATCCTCACTGAAGCTTTCTTT
cdr3_aa: CSASAGILTEAFF

d_call: TRBD1
clone_size: many
j_call: TRBJ1-2
v_call: TRBV20-1
cdr3_nt: TGCAGTGCTAGAAGGACAGGGGGCAACTATGGCTACACCTTC
cdr3_aa: CSARRTGGNYGYTF

d_call: .
clone_size: many
j_call: TRBJ1-2
v_call: TRBV7-8
cdr3_nt: TGTGCCAGCAGCTTAGGGGAGAACTATGGCTACACCTTC
cdr3_aa: CASSLGENYGYTF

d_call: .
clone_size: many
j_call: TRBJ2-5
v_call: TRBV28
cdr3_nt: TGTGCCAGCAATGGGCGAGAGGGGAGGAGAGAGACCCAGTACTTC
cdr3_aa: CASNGREGRRETQYF

d_call: .
clone_size: .
j_call: TRBJ1-1
v_call: TRBV6-2/TRBV6-3
cdr3_nt: TGTGCCAGCAGTTACTCTCGACAGGCGGAAGGGCGGGACACTGAAGCTTTCTTT
cdr3_aa: CASSYSRQAEGRDTEAFF

d_call: TRBD2
clone_size: many
j_call: TRBJ2-7
v_call: TRBV2
cdr3_nt: TGTGCCAGCAGCCGGACTAGCGGGGTCTCCTACGAGCAGTACTTC
cdr3_aa: CASSRTSGVSYEQYF

d_call: .
clone_size: many
j_call: TRBJ1-3
v_call: TRBV12-5
cdr3_nt: TGTGCTAGTGGTTTAGTACCAGGGCCTGGAAACACCATATATTTT
cdr3_aa: CASGLVPGPGNTIYF

d_call: .
clone_size: .
j_call: TRBJ2-2
v_call: TRBV19
cdr3_nt: TGTGCCAGTACCCCAGGCACCGGGGAGCTGTTTTTT
cdr3_aa: CASTPGTGELFF

d_call: .
clone_size: many
j_call: TRBJ1-2
v_call: TRBV12-3/TRBV12-4
cdr3_nt: TGTGCCAGCAGTTTCATGGGACATAACTATGGCTACACCTTC
cdr3_aa: CASSFMGHNYGYTF

d_call: TRBD1
clone_size: many
j_call: TRBJ2-5
v_call: TRBV7-9
cdr3_nt: TGTGCCAGCAGCTCCCCGGGACAGGTGACCCAGTACTTC
cdr3_aa: CASSSPGQVTQYF

d_call: .
clone_size: few
j_call: TRBJ1-6
v_call: TRBV6-1
cdr3_nt: TGTGCCAGCAGTGAAGTTCCGGGAGATTATAATTCACCCCTCCACTTT
cdr3_aa: CASSEVPGDYNSPLHF

d_call: TRBD2
clone_size: many
j_call: TRBJ2-2
v_call: TRBV19
cdr3_nt: TGTGCCAGTGCCCGGCGGGAGGGCACCGGGGAGCTGTTTTTT
cdr3_aa: CASARREGTGELFF

d_call: TRBD1
clone_size: many
j_call: TRBJ1-1
v_call: TRBV12-3/TRBV12-4
cdr3_nt: TGTGCCAGCAGTCCAGGGGGCTACACTGAAGCTTTCTTT
cdr3_aa: CASSPGGYTEAFF

d_call: .
clone_size: few
j_call: TRBJ2-5
v_call: TRBV7-3
cdr3_nt: TGTGCCAGCAGCTTACTCGGGAGCGGGGAGACCCAGTACTTC
cdr3_aa: CASSLLGSGETQYF

d_call: .
clone_size: many
j_call: TRBJ1-5
v_call: TRBV19
cdr3_nt: TGTGCCAGTAGTAGGCAGGGAGAGTCTCAGCCCCAGCATTTT
cdr3_aa: CASSRQGESQPQHF

d_call: TRBD1
clone_size: .
j_call: TRBJ1-1
v_call: TRBV20-1
cdr3_nt: TGCAGTGCATCCGGGACAGGGCACACTGAAGCTTTCTTT
cdr3_aa: CSASGTGHTEAFF

d_call: TRBD1
clone_size: many
j_call: TRBJ1-6
v_call: TRBV20-1
cdr3_nt: TGCAGTGCGGATAAACAGGGGGTGAAGCATTCACCCCTCCACTTT
cdr3_aa: CSADKQGVKHSPLHF

d_call: TRBD2
clone_size: many
j_call: TRBJ2-7
v_call: TRBV5-1
cdr3_nt: TGCGCCAGCAGCTCTACACCGGGACTAGGGGGCGAGCAGTACTTC
cdr3_aa: CASSSTPGLGGEQYF

d_call: TRBD1
clone_size: many
j_call: TRBJ1-6
v_call: TRBV7-2
cdr3_nt: TGTGCCAGCAGCCTCCGGCTCGTAGACAGGGTGAATTCACCCCTCCACTTT
cdr3_aa: CASSLRLVDRVNSPLHF

d_call: TRBD1
clone_size: .
j_call: TRBJ2-7
v_call: TRBV12-3/TRBV12-4
cdr3_nt: TGTGCCAGCGCAGAACAGGGGAGCTCCTACGAGCAGTACTTC
cdr3_aa: CASAEQGSSYEQYF

d_call: .
clone_size: .
j_call: TRBJ2-4
v_call: TRBV6-2/TRBV6-3
cdr3_nt: TGTGCCAGCACCGCGATCACAGGGAGTAGAACCAAAAACATTCAGTACTTC
cdr3_aa: CASTAITGSRTKNIQYF

d_call: .
clone_size: many
j_call: TRBJ2-7
v_call: TRBV30
cdr3_nt: TGTGCCTGGAGTCTTTTGTCCTACGAGCAGTACTTC
cdr3_aa: CAWSLLSYEQYF

d_call: TRBD1
clone_size: many
j_call: TRBJ1-5
v_call: TRBV5-1
cdr3_nt: TGCGCCAGCAGCTACGGGACAGGGGATCAGCCCCAGCATTTT
cdr3_aa: CASSYGTGDQPQHF

d_call: .
clone_size: many
j_call: TRBJ2-7
v_call: TRBV20-1
cdr3_nt: TGCAGTGCTAGAAGTCGGGTCGGCAGGGAGTCCTACGAGCAGTACTTC
cdr3_aa: CSARSRVGRESYEQYF

d_call: .
clone_size: many
j_call: TRBJ2-7
v_call: TRBV28
cdr3_nt: TGTGCCAGCAGTTTTCTCAGGACTTCCTACGAGCAGTACTTC
cdr3_aa: CASSFLRTSYEQYF

d_call: .
clone_size: many
j_call: TRBJ1-1
v_call: TRBV12-3/TRBV12-4
cdr3_nt: TGTGCCAGCAGTGTAGGGGACACTGAAGCTTTCTTT
cdr3_aa: CASSVGDTEAFF

d_call: .
clone_size: few
j_call: TRBJ2-5
v_call: TRBV28
cdr3_nt: TGTGCCAGCAGCAGCCTGGCCCTAATAGACATCGGCAGCCGACAAGAGACCCAGTACTTC
cdr3_aa: CASSSLALIDIGSRQETQYF

d_call: .
clone_size: .
j_call: TRBJ1-2
v_call: TRBV29-1
cdr3_nt: TGCAGCGTTGTCCAGGTCTACAGCTATGGCTACACCTTC
cdr3_aa: CSVVQVYSYGYTF

d_call: .
clone_size: many
j_call: TRBJ2-7
v_call: TRBV7-2
cdr3_nt: TGTGCCAGCAGCTTAGCCAGGAAGCACGAGCAGTACTTC
cdr3_aa: CASSLARKHEQYF

d_call: TRBD1
clone_size: many
j_call: TRBJ2-2
v_call: TRBV12-5
cdr3_nt: TGTGCTAGTGGTTTTTACGGGACAGAGAACACCGGGGAGCTGTTTTTT
cdr3_aa: CASGFYGTENTGELFF

d_call: .
clone_size: many
j_call: TRBJ1-1
v_call: TRBV12-5
cdr3_nt: TGTGCTAGTGGTTTGGATCTGAGCAGGGCCGGTGAAGCTTTCTTT
cdr3_aa: CASGLDLSRAGEAFF

d_call: TRBD1
clone_size: many
j_call: TRBJ2-7
v_call: TRBV27
cdr3_nt: TGTGCCAGCAGTGGGACAGGCCCCGGTTTTTACGAGCAGTACTTC
cdr3_aa: CASSGTGPGFYEQYF

d_call: TRBD1
clone_size: many
j_call: TRBJ2-6
v_call: TRBV28
cdr3_nt: TGTGCCAGCAGAGATTCAGGGGGCGCTGGGGCCAACGTCCTGACTTTC
cdr3_aa: CASRDSGGAGANVLTF